This T cell receptor (beta chain) derives from a study of early T cells in non-severe SARS-CoV-2 infection. Study details: It was bulk RNA from unsorted whole blood that was sequenced, and the chains were unpaired.

Study-level findings and limits: Matching with VDJdb favored anti-spike CD8 responses (missing private and CD4 specificities).

This clonotype has at least ten counts. The antigen remains unidentified. Per the germline V gene, CDR1 is SEHNR and CDR2 is FQNEAQ (reference sequence). Between the trimmed V and J ends, which lost 4 bases and 6 bases, there was a span of 7 bases. The CDR3 runs 12 residues. Individually, cDNA molecules had unique molecular identifiers attached to them. One entry per CDR3 protein, called by TCRdb with MiXCR from the 5' RACE reads. The table lists tens of thousands of distinct CDR3 sequences, approximately 15% of them singletons. The source is an adult who was a healthcare worker with PCR-confirmed SARS-CoV-2 infection or an uninfected control (not recorded which). V usage is TRBV7-9 and J usage is TRBJ1-5; no reliable D call. This specimen consisted of whole blood, obtained at baseline. The DNA for the CDR3 is TGTGCCAGCAGCTCAGGTGGTCAGCCCCAGCATTTT. Its protein product is CASSSGGQPQHF.